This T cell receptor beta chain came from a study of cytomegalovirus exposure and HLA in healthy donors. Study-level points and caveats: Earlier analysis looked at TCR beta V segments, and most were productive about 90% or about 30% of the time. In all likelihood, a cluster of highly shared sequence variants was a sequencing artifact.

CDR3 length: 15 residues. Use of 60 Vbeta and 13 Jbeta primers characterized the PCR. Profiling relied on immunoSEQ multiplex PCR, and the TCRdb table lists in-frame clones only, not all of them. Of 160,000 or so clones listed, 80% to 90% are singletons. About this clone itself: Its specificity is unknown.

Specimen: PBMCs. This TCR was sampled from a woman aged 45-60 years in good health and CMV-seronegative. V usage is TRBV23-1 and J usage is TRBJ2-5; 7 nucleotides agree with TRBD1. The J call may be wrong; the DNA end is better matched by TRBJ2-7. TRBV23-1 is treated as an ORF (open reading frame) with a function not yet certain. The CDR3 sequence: CASGPGTASTYEQYF. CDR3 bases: TGCGCCAGCGGACCCGGGACAGCCTCCACCTACGAGCAGTACTTC.